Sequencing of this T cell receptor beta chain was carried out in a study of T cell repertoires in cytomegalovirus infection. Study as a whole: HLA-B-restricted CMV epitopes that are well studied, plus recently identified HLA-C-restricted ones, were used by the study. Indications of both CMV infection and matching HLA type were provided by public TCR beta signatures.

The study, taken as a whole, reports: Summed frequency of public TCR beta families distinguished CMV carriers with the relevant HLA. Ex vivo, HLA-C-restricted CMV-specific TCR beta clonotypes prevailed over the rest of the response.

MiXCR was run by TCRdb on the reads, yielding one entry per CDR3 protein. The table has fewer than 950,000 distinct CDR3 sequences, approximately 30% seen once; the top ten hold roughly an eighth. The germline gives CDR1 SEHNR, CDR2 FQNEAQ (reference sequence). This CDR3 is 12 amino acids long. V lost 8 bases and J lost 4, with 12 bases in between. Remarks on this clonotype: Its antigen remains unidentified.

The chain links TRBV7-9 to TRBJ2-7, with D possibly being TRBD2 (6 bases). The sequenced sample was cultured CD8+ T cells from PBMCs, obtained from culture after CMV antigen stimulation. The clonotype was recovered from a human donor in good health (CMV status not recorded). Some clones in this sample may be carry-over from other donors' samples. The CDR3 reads CASRAGGYEQYF. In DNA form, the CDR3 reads TGTGCCAGCCGAGCTGGAGGGTACGAGCAGTACTTC.